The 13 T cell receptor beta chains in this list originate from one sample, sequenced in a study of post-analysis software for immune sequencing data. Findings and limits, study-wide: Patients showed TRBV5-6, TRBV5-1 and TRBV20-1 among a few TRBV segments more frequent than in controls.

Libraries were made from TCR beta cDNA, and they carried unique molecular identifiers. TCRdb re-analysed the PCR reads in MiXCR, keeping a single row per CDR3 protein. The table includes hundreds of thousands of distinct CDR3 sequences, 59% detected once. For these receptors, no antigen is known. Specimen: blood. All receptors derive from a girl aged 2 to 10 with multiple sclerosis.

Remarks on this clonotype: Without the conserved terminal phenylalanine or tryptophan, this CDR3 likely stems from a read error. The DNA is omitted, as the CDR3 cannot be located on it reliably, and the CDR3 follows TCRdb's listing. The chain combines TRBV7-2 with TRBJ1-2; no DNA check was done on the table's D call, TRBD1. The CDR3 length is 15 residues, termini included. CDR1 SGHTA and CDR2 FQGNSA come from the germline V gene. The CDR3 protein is CASSLRIPGPYGYTC.

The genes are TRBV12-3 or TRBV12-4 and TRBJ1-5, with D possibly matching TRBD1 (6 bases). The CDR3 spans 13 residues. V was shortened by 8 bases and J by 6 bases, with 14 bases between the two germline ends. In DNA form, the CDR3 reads TGTGCCAGCGCGGGGGGCAGGGTTCAGCCCCAGCATTTT. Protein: CASAGGRVQPQHF.

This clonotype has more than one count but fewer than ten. The CDR3 coding sequence is TGCGCCAGCAGCAAGGACAGGGATCCAGATACGCAGTATTTT. This translates into CASSKDRDPDTQYF. The rearrangement uses TRBV5-1 and TRBJ2-3; 8 nucleotides match TRBD1. Germline assignment: CDR1 SGHRS and CDR2 YFSETQ. The ends lost 4 bases at V and 4 bases at J; junction bases unmatched: 5. The CDR3 has 14 amino acids.

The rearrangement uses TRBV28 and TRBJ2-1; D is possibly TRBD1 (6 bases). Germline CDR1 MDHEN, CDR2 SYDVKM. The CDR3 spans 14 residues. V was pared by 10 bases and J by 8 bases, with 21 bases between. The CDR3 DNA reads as TGTGCCACCCACCGCGGACAGTGGACCCATGAGCAGTTCTTC. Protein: CATHRGQWTHEQFF.

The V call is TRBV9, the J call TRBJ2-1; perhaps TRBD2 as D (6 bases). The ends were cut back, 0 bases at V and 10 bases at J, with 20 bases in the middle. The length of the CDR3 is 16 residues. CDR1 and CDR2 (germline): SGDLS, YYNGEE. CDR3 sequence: CASSVVPNRPAGEQFF. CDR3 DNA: TGTGCCAGCAGCGTAGTCCCCAATCGACCTGCGGGGGAGCAGTTCTTC.

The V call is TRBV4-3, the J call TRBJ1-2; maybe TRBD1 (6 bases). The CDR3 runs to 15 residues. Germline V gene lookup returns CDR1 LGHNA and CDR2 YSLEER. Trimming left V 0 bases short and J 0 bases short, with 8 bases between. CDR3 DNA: TGCGCCAGCAGCCAAGAACAGGGCCCTAACTATGGCTACACCTTC. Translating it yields CASSQEQGPNYGYTF.

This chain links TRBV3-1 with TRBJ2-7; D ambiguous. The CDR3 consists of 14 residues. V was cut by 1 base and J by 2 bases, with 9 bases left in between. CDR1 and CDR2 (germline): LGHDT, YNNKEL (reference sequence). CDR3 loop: CASSQAPEAYEQYF. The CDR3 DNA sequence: TGTGCCAGCAGCCAAGCTCCAGAAGCCTACGAGCAGTACTTC.

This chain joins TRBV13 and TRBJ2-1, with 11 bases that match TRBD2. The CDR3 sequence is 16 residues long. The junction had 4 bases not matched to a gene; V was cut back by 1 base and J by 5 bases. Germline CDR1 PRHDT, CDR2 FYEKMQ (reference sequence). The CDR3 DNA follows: TGTGCCAGCAGCTTAGAAGGGACTAGCGGAGACAATGAGCAGTTCTTC. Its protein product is CASSLEGTSGDNEQFF.

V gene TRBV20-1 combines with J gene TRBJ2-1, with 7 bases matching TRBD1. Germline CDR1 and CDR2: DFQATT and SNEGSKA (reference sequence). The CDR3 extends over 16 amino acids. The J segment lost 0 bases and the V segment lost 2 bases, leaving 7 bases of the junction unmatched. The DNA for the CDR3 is TGCAGTGCTAGACCTACGGGGACAGCCTCCTACAATGAGCAGTTCTTC. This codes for CSARPTGTASYNEQFF.

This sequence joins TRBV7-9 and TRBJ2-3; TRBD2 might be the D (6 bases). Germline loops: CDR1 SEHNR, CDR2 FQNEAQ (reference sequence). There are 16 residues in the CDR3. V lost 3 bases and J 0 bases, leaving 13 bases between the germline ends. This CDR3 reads CASSLNPGLSTDTQYF. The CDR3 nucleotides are TGTGCCAGCAGCTTGAACCCGGGACTGAGCACAGATACGCAGTATTTT.

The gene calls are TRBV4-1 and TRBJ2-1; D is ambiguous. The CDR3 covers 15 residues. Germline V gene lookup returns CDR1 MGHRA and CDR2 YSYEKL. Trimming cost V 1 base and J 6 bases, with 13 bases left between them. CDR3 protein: CASSQVGNGLNEQFF. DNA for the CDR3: TGCGCCAGCAGCCAAGTAGGGAACGGTCTCAATGAGCAGTTCTTC.

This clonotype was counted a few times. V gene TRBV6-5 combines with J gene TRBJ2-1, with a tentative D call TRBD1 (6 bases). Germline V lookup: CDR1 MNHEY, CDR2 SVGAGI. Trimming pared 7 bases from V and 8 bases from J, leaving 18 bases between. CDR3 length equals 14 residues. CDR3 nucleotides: TGTGCCAGCACCTCAGGACAGTATCTGGATGAGCAGTTCTTC. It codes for CASTSGQYLDEQFF.

CDR3 nucleotides: TGCGCCAGCAGCCAAGATTTAGGGGGGGGATGGAATGAGCAGTACTTC. Amino acids: CASSQDLGGGWNEQYF. This chain joins TRBV4-1 and TRBJ2-7, with D possibly TRBD2 on 7 matching bases. The CDR3 is made up of 16 amino acids. V was shortened by 0 bases and J by 7 bases, with 19 bases between the two germline ends. CDR1 MGHRA and CDR2 YSYEKL come from the germline V gene.